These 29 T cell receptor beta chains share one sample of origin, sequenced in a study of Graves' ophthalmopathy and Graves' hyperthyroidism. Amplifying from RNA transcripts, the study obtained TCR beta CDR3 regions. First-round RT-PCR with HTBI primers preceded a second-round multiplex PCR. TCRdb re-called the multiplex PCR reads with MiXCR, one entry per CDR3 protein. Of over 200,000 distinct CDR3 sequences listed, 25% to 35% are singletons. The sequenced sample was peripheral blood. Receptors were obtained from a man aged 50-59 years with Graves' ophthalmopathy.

As DNA, the CDR3 is TGTGCCAGCACCACTCTACAGGGACAGCCCCAGCATTTT. Protein product: CASTTLQGQPQHF. J is TRBJ1-5 and V is TRBV2; TRBD1 might be the D (6 bases). Germline CDR1 SNHLY, CDR2 FYNNEI. CDR3 size: 13 residues. The ends were cut back, 7 bases at V and 7 bases at J, with 14 bases in the middle.

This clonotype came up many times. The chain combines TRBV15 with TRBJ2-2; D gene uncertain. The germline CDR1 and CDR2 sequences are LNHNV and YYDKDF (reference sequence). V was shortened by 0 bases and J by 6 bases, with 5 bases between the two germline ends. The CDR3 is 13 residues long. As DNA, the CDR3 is TGTGCCACCAGCAGAGATTTTGCCGGGGAGCTGTTTTTT. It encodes CATSRDFAGELFF.

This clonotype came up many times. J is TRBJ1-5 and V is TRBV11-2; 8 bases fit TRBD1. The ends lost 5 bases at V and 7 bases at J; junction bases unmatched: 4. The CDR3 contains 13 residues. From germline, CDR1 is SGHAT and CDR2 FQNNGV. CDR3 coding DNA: TGTGCCAGCAGCCGGGACAGGTCACAGCCCCAGCATTTT. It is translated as CASSRDRSQPQHF.

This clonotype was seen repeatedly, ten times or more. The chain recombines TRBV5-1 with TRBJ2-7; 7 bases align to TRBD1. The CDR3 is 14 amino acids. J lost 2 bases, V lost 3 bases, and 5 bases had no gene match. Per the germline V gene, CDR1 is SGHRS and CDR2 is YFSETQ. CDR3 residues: CASSYDRETYEQYF. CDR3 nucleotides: TGCGCCAGCAGCTACGACAGGGAGACCTACGAGCAGTACTTC.

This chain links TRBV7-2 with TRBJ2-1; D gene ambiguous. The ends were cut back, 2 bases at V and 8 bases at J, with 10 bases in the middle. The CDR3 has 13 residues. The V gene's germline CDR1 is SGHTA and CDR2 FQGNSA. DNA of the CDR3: TGTGCCAGCAGCTTACAAGGTCGGTATGAGCAGTTCTTC. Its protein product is CASSLQGRYEQFF.

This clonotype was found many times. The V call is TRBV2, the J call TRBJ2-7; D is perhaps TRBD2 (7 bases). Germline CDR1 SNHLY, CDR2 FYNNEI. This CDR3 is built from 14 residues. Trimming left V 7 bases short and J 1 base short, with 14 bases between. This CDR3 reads CASKFGGRSYEQYF. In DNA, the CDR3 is TGTGCCAGCAAGTTCGGGGGGCGGTCCTACGAGCAGTACTTC.

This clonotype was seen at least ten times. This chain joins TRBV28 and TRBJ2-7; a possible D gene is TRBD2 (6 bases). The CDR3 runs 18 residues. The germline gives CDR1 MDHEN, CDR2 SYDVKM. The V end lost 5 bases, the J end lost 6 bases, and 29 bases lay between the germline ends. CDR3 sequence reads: CASSPSLETGLLLGEQYF. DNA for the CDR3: TGTGCCAGCAGTCCGAGTTTAGAGACGGGACTCCTCCTGGGCGAGCAGTACTTC. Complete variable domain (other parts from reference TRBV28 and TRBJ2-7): DVKVTQSSRYLVKRTGEKVFLECVQDMDHENMFWYRQDPGLGLRLIYFSYDVKMKEKGDIPEGYSVSREKKERFSLILESASTNQTSMYLCASSPSLETGLLLGEQYFGPGTRLTVT.

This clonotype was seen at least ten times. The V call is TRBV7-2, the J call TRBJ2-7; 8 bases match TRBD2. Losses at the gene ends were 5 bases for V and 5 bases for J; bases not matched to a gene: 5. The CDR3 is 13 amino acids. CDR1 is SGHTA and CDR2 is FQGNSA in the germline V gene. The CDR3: CASSPAGGHEQYF. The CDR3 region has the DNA TGTGCCAGCAGCCCCGCGGGAGGACACGAGCAGTACTTC.

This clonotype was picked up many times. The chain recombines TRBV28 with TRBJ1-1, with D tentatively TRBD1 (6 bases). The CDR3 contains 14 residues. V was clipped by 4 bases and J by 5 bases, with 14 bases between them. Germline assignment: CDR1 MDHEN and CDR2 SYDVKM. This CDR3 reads CASSSYGGWTEAFF. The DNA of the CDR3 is TGTGCCAGCAGTTCGTACGGGGGCTGGACTGAAGCTTTCTTT. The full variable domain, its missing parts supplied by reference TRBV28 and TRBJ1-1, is DVKVTQSSRYLVKRTGEKVFLECVQDMDHENMFWYRQDPGLGLRLIYFSYDVKMKEKGDIPEGYSVSREKKERFSLILESASTNQTSMYLCASSSYGGWTEAFFGQGTRLTVV.

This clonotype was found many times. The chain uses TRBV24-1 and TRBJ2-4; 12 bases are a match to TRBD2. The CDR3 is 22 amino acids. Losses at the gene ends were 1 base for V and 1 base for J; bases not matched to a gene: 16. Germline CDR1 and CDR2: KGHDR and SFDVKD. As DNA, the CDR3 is TGTGCCACCAGTGATTTCCCGGGGACAGGACTAGCGGGAACCCTGGCCAAAAACATTCAGTACTTC. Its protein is CATSDFPGTGLAGTLAKNIQYF.

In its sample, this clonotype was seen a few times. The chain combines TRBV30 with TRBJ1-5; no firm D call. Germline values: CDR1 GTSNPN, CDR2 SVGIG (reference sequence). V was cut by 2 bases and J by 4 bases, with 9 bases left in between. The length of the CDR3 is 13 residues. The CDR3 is CAWSRPGNQPQHF. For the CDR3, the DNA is TGTGCCTGGAGTCGCCCTGGTAATCAGCCCCAGCATTTT. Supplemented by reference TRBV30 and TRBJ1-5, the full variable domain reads SQTIHQWPATLVQPVGSPLSLECTVEGTSNPNLYWYRQAAGRGLQLLFYSVGIGQISSEVPQNLSASRPQDRQFILSSKKLLLSDSGFYLCAWSRPGNQPQHFGDGTRLSIL.

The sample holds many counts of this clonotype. CDR3 protein: CSARGLTYGYTF. The CDR3 nucleotides read TGCAGTGCTAGAGGGCTTACCTATGGCTACACCTTC. V is TRBV20-1 and J is TRBJ1-2; D ambiguous. V was clipped by 1 base and J by 4 bases, with 7 bases between them. The CDR3 totals 12 residues. Germline assignment: CDR1 DFQATT and CDR2 SNEGSKA (reference sequence).

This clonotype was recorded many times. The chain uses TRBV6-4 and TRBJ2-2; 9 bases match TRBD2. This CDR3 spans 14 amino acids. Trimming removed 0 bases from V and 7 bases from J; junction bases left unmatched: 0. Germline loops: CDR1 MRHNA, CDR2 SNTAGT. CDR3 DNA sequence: TGTGCCAGCAGTGACTCTAGCGGGAGCGGGGAGCTGTTTTTT. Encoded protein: CASSDSSGSGELFF.

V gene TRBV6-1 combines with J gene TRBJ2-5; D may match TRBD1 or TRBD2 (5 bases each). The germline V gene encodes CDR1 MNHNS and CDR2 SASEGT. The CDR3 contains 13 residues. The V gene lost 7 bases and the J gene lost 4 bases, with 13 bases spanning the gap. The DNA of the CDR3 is TGTGCCAGCACGGTTGGGGGTACAGAGACCCAGTACTTC. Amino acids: CASTVGGTETQYF.

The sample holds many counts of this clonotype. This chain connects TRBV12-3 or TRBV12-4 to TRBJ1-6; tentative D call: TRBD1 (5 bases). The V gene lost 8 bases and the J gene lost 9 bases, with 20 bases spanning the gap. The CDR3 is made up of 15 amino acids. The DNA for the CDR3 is TGTGCCAGCGGAGCAGTTGCTGTTGGGGGTTCACCCCTCCACTTT. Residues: CASGAVAVGGSPLHF.

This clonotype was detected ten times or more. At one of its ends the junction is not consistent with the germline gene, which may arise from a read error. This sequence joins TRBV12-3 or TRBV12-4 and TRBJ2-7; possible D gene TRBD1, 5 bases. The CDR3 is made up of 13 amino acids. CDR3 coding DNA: TGTGCCAGCAGCTTAGGGGAAGGAGTGGAGCAGTACTTC. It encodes CASSLGEGVEQYF.

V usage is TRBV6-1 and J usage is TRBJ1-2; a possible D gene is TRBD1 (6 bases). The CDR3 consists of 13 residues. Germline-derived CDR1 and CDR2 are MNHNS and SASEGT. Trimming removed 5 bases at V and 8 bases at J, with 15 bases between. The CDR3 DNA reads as TGTGCCAGCAGTCTGGCAGGGGATAGAGGCTACACCTTC. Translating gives CASSLAGDRGYTF.

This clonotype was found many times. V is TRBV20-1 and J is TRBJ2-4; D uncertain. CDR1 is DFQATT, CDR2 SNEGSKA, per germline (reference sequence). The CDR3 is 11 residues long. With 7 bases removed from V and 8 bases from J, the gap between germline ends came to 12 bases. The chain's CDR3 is CSVPAVDIQYF. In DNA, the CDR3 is TGCAGTGTTCCGGCCGTCGACATTCAGTACTTC.

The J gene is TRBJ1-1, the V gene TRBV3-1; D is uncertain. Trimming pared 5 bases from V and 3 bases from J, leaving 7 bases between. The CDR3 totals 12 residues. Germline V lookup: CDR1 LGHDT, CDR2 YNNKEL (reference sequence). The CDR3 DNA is TGTGCCAGCAGCTTGAAAGACACTGAAGCTTTCTTT. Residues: CASSLKDTEAFF.

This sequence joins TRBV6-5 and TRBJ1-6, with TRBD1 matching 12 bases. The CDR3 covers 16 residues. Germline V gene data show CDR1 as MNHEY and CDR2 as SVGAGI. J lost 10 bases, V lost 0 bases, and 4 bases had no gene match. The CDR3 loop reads CASSYSGQGAKSPLHF. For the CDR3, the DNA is TGTGCCAGCAGTTACTCGGGACAGGGGGCGAAATCACCCCTCCACTTT.

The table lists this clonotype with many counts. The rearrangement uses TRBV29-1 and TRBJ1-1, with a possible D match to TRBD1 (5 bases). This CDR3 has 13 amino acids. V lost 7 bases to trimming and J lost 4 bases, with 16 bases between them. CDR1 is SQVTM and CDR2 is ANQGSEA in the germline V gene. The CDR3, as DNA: TGCAGCGGGGGACCGCCTTCTGGCACTGAAGCTTTCTTT. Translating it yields CSGGPPSGTEAFF.

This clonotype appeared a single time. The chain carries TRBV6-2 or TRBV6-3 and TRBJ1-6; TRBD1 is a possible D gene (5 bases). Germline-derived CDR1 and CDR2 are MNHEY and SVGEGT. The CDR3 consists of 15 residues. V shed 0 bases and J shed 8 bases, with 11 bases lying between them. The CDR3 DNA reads TGTGCCAGCAGTTACTCGAGTAGGGACTATTCACCCCTCCACTTT. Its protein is CASSYSSRDYSPLHF.

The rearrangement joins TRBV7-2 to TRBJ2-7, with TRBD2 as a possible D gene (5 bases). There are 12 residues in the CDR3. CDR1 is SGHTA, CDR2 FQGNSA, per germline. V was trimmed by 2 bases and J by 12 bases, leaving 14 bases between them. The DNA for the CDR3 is TGTGCCAGCAGCTTATGGGGTGGGAGTCCGTACTTC. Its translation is CASSLWGGSPYF.

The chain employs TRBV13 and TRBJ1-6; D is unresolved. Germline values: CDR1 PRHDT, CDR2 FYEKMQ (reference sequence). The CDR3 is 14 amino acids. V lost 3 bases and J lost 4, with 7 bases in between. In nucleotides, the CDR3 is TGTGCCAGCAGCTTGAGATCATATAATTCACCCCTCCACTTT. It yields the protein CASSLRSYNSPLHF.

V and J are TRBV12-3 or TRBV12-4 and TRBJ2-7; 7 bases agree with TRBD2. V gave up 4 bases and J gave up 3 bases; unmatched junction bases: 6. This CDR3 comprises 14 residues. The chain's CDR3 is CASSYGGSRYEQYF. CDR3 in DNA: TGTGCCAGCAGTTACGGCGGGAGCCGCTACGAGCAGTACTTC.

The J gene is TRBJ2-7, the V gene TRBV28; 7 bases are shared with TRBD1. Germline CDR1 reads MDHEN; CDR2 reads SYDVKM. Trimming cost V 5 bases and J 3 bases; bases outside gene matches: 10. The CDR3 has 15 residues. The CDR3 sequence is CASSPPGRGYYEQYF. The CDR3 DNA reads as TGTGCCAGCAGTCCCCCGGGCAGGGGGTACTACGAGCAGTACTTC.

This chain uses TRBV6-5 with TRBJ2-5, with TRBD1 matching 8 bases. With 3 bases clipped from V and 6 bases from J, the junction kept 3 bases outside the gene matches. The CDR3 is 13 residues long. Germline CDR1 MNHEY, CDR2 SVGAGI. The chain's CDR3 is CASSYTGGKTQYF. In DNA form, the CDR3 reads TGTGCCAGCAGTTATACAGGGGGGAAGACCCAGTACTTC.

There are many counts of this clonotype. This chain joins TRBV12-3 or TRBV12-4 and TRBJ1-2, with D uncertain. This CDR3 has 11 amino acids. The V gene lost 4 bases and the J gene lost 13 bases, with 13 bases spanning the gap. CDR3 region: CASSYRAGSTF. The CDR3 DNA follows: TGTGCCAGCAGTTATCGCGCAGGAAGCACCTTC.

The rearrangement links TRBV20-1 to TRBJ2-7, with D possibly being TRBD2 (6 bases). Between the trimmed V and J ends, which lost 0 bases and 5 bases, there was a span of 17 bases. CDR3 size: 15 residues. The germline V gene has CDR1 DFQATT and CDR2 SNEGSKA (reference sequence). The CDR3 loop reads CSARDIGSLAHEQYF. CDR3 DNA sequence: TGCAGTGCTAGAGATATCGGGAGTCTAGCCCACGAGCAGTACTTC.